Presented here are 17 T cell receptor beta chains from one specimen sequenced in a study of T-cell memory formation after mild COVID-19 (dated by TCRdb to about 2021). The library was generated by 5' RACE. The sample was run on an Illumina NovaSeq 6000. TCRdb reprocessing: public reads trimmed at Q25 with fastp, clones called with MiXCR, in-frame beta chains kept. Identical CDR3 protein sequences are pooled into one entry, listed with their most common genes and DNA. The sample table lists a few hundred thousand distinct CDR3 sequences, about 16% of them with a count of one. The leading ten clones occupy roughly 20% of the sample. Sequencing was performed on PBMCs or a T cell subset sorted from them (not recorded which). These TCRs come from a man aged 18 to 35 who had mild COVID-19 (a few samples of this study predate the infection). The sample titles of this study are shuffled in the database, so cell type and time point are left out; the donor was told from shared clones.

This clonotype was counted many times. CDR3 DNA: TGTGCCACCAGCAGTCGCCCCGGGACCTCCGCTTTCTTT. It yields the protein CATSSRPGTSAFF. This chain joins TRBV15 and TRBJ1-1; D might be TRBD1 (5 bases). Germline CDR1 is LNHNV and CDR2 is YYDKDF (reference sequence). V lost 3 bases, J lost 11 bases, and 16 bases lay in between. The CDR3 covers 13 residues.

This rearrangement joins TRBV12-3 or TRBV12-4 to TRBJ1-2, with D hard to call. This CDR3 contains 14 residues. Trimming removed 2 bases at V and 4 bases at J, with 11 bases between. CDR3 nucleotides: TGTGCCAGCAGTTTAAAGGGAAGAGGCTATGGCTACACCTTC. It codes for CASSLKGRGYGYTF.

This clonotype turned up a few times. The rearrangement links TRBV29-1 to TRBJ2-3; a possible D gene is TRBD2 (6 bases). Looked up from germline, CDR1 is SQVTM and CDR2 is ANQGSEA. Trimming took off 8 bases at V and 6 bases at J, with 15 bases between the two ends. The CDR3 runs to 12 residues. The CDR3 nucleotides are TGCAGCATGCATTATGGGGGGGATACGCAGTATTTT. Amino acids: CSMHYGGDTQYF.

The chain combines TRBV7-9 with TRBJ1-1; no definite D call. V was pared by 1 base and J by 7 bases, with 16 bases between. Germline loops: CDR1 SEHNR, CDR2 FQNEAQ (reference sequence). The CDR3 contains 15 residues. This CDR3 is CASSLGIGLAVEAFF. CDR3 sequence (DNA): TGTGCCAGCAGCTTAGGTATCGGCTTGGCAGTTGAAGCTTTCTTT.

This rearrangement joins TRBV20-1 to TRBJ2-7; 9 positions match TRBD1. This CDR3 is built from 16 residues. The germline CDR1 and CDR2 sequences are DFQATT and SNEGSKA (reference sequence). The J segment lost 6 bases and the V segment lost 6 bases, leaving 18 bases of the junction unmatched. CDR3 nucleotides: TGCAGTGCGACTATTCCGGGACAGGGCTCAGACAGCGAGCAGTACTTC. Its translation: CSATIPGQGSDSEQYF.

The chain links TRBV5-4 to TRBJ2-3; D is uncertain. The CDR3 spans 13 residues. Germline V gene lookup returns CDR1 SGHNT and CDR2 YYREEE (reference sequence). V was cut by 2 bases and J by 2 bases, with 6 bases left in between. This chain's CDR3 is CASSFYITDTQYF. The CDR3 region has the DNA TGTGCCAGCAGCTTTTATATCACAGATACGCAGTATTTT.

This rearrangement joins TRBV21-1 to TRBJ1-5; TRBD1, as called in the table, went unchecked against the DNA. TRBV21-1 is a recognized pseudogene. The CDR3 length is 15 residues. CDR3: CASSKAGTINQPQHF. CDR3 coding DNA: TGTGCCAGCAGCAAAGCCGGGACCATAAATCAGCCCCAGCATTTT.

This clonotype has only a few counts. The J gene is TRBJ2-7, the V gene TRBV9; D ambiguous. The germline CDR1 and CDR2 sequences are SGDLS and YYNGEE. This CDR3 contains 14 residues. With 3 bases removed from V and 0 bases from J, the gap between germline ends came to 10 bases. This CDR3 reads CASSAGPFSYEQYF. In DNA, the CDR3 is TGTGCCAGCAGCGCCGGGCCGTTCTCCTACGAGCAGTACTTC. Variable domain in full (rest from reference TRBV9 and TRBJ2-7): DSGVTQTPKHLITATGQRVTLRCSPRSGDLSVYWYQQSLDQGLQFLIQYYNGEERAKGNILERFSAQQFPDLHSELNLSSLELGDSALYFCASSAGPFSYEQYFGPGTRLTVT.

This clonotype was seen at least ten times. The V gene is TRBV7-3, the J gene TRBJ1-1; 11 bases match TRBD1. The CDR3 runs to 13 residues. Germline V gives CDR1 SGHTA, CDR2 FQGTGA. Trimming removed 5 bases from V and 11 bases from J; junction bases left unmatched: 7. The CDR3 sequence: CASSEGTGGPAFF. The CDR3 DNA is TGTGCCAGCAGCGAAGGGACAGGGGGTCCCGCTTTCTTT. The full variable domain, rest sourced from reference TRBV7-3 and TRBJ1-1, is GAGVSQTPSNKVTEKGKYVELRCDPISGHTALYWYRQSLGQGPEFLIYFQGTGAADDSGLPNDRFFAVRPEGSVSTLKIQRTERGDSAVYLCASSEGTGGPAFFGQGTRLTVV.

This clonotype was observed a handful of times. The gene calls are TRBV5-1 and TRBJ2-3, with 7 nucleotides matching TRBD2. V was pared by 3 bases and J by 0 bases, with 4 bases of the junction left unmatched. Germline V gene data show CDR1 as SGHRS and CDR2 as YFSETQ. The CDR3 extends over 15 amino acids. CDR3 region: CASSSTSASTDTQYF. The CDR3 DNA sequence: TGCGCCAGCAGCTCTACTAGCGCAAGCACAGATACGCAGTATTTT.

This chain connects TRBV7-9 to TRBJ2-7; a possible D gene is TRBD1 (6 bases). The CDR3 is 12 residues long. From germline, CDR1 is SEHNR and CDR2 FQNEAQ (reference sequence). V was clipped by 7 bases and J by 3 bases, with 10 bases between them. CDR3 in DNA: TGTGCCAGCACCGTACAGGGCTACGAGCAGTACTTC. Protein sequence: CASTVQGYEQYF.

This clonotype was detected only a few times. This chain joins TRBV5-1 and TRBJ1-1, with unresolved D. V was trimmed by 4 bases and J by 4 bases, leaving 14 bases between them. This CDR3 region has 14 residues. Per the germline V gene, CDR1 is SGHRS and CDR2 is YFSETQ. CDR3 sequence reads: CASSRTGPATEAFF. In DNA, the CDR3 is TGCGCCAGCAGCCGGACCGGGCCCGCCACTGAAGCTTTCTTT.

The rearrangement links TRBV5-5 to TRBJ2-5, with D possibly TRBD1 on 6 matching bases. The CDR3 is made up of 14 amino acids. Trimming shortened V by 1 base and J by 5 bases, and 12 bases separated the two germline ends. In germline, CDR1 is SGHKS, CDR2 YYEKEE (reference sequence). CDR3 sequence: CASSLTGRSETQYF. DNA for the CDR3: TGTGCCAGCAGCTTGACAGGGCGAAGCGAGACCCAGTACTTC.

This clonotype was seen a few times. The rearrangement uses TRBV5-1 and TRBJ2-7, with D perhaps given as TRBD1 or TRBD2 (5 bases each). The CDR3 covers 14 residues. Per germline, CDR1 SGHRS and CDR2 YFSETQ. V dropped 7 bases and J dropped 2 bases, with 16 bases sitting between them. The CDR3 DNA is TGCGCCAGCTCCCCCAACGAGGGACCCTACGAGCAGTACGTC. Amino acid sequence: CASSPNEGPYEQYV.

The V and J genes are TRBV4-2 and TRBJ2-2, with D possibly TRBD1 on 5 matching bases. The ends were cut back, 3 bases at V and 1 base at J, with 9 bases in the middle. The CDR3 has 15 amino acids. The germline V gene encodes CDR1 LGHNA and CDR2 YNFKEQ. The CDR3 region is CASSHLGQNTGELFF. The CDR3 DNA sequence: TGTGCCAGCAGCCATCTGGGGCAGAACACCGGGGAGCTGTTTTTT.

The V gene is TRBV27, the J gene TRBJ1-1, with 9 bases aligning to TRBD1. V lost 5 bases, J lost 1 base, and 8 bases stayed unmatched. The length of the CDR3 is 16 residues. CDR1 and CDR2 (germline): MNHEY, SMNVEV (reference sequence). CDR3 sequence (DNA): TGTGCCAGCAGTCCACACGGGGGACAGGGGAACACTGAAGCTTTCTTT. Its translation is CASSPHGGQGNTEAFF.

The V gene is TRBV6-5, the J gene TRBJ2-5, with a possible D match to TRBD1 (6 bases). The ends were cut back, 6 bases at V and 0 bases at J, with 8 bases in the middle. This CDR3 is built from 13 residues. CDR1 and CDR2 (germline): MNHEY, SVGAGI. The CDR3 nucleotides are TGTGCCAGCAGACAGGGATACCAAGAGACCCAGTACTTC. This encodes CASRQGYQETQYF.